Listed below are T cell receptor beta chains from one sample, sequenced in a study of blood T cell repertoires in COVID-19. The protocol was immunoSEQ multiplex PCR, while the TCRdb copy is restricted to in-frame clones and leaves out a portion. This sample has under 100,000 clones, with about 82% found just once. Specimen: peripheral blood. The source of these receptors is a woman in her seventies with active or convalescent COVID-19. The CDR3 runs from the conserved cysteine through the conserved F or W. D genes are given only for firm matches. Clone size is given for some rows only: seen once, a few or many times, or a class if the clone is expanded.

V,J,size,D,DNA,CDR3
TRBV21-1,TRBJ1-2,NA,NA,TGTGCCAGCAGCAAATCGAACCACTACAAGCATGGCTACACCTTC,CASSKSNHYKHGYTF
TRBV7-2,TRBJ2-7,NA,NA,TGTGCCAGCAGCCCGGGCTACGAGCAGTACTTC,CASSPGYEQYF
TRBV2,TRBJ1-5,NA,NA,TGTGCCTCCCGGGGGGGGTTCGGCAATCAGCCCCAGCATTTT,CASRGGFGNQPQHF
TRBV6-5,TRBJ1-3,NA,NA,TGTGCCAGCAAGCGTGGCAGGGACTCTGGAAACACCATATATTTT,CASKRGRDSGNTIYF
TRBV7-2,TRBJ2-1,once,TRBD1,TGTGCCAGCAGAGGGGGCCTTTCCTACAATGAGCAGTTCTTC,CASRGGLSYNEQFF
TRBV18,TRBJ1-3,NA,TRBD1,TGTGCCAGCTCAGATGGACAGGGGGCCTCTGGAAACACCATATATTTT,CASSDGQGASGNTIYF
TRBV28,TRBJ2-2,NA,TRBD1,TGTGCCAGCAGGCGACAGGGTACCGGGGAGCTGTTTTTT,CASRRQGTGELFF
TRBV2,TRBJ2-5,NA,NA,TGTGCCAGCAGCCCACTAGTAGGGGAGACCCAGTACTTC,CASSPLVGETQYF
TRBV9,TRBJ2-1,few,TRBD2,TGTGCCAGCAGCGGACTTTCGCGGGGGGACAATGAGCAGTTCTTC,CASSGLSRGDNEQFF
TRBV10-2,TRBJ2-5,NA,TRBD2,TGCGCCACCGACCCTAGCGGGGACGTGGGGGAGACCCAGTACTTC,CATDPSGDVGETQYF
TRBV12-3/TRBV12-4,TRBJ1-1,NA,NA,TGTGCCAGCAGTTTAGGGTCGGGCACTGAAGCTTTCTTT,CASSLGSGTEAFF
TRBV3-1/TRBV3-2,TRBJ1-2,NA,NA,TGTGCCAGCAGCCCCGGGACAACGAGTGGCTACACCTTC,CASSPGTTSGYTF
TRBV3-1/TRBV3-2,TRBJ2-7,NA,TRBD1,TGTGCCAGCAGCCAAGCCGGACAGGGGAGGTTAATAGAGCAGTACTTC,CASSQAGQGRLIEQYF
TRBV4-1,TRBJ2-5,once,TRBD1,TGCGCCAGCAGCCACCCCGGACAGGGAGACGAGACCCAGTACTTC,CASSHPGQGDETQYF
TRBV6-5,TRBJ1-4,few,NA,TGTGCCAGCAGTTCAGGGGAAACTAATGAAAAACTGTTTTTT,CASSSGETNEKLFF
TRBV7-2,TRBJ2-1,NA,TRBD2,TGTGCCAGCAGCTTTCTAGCGGGGGGCCCAAAGAATGAGCAGTTCTTC,CASSFLAGGPKNEQFF
TRBV7-2,TRBJ2-1,NA,TRBD1,TGTGCCAGCAGCACCCGACAGGGAATGGAGCAGTTCTTC,CASSTRQGMEQFF